In its sample, the clone carrying this T cell receptor (beta chain) was seen once. The entry originates in a study of blood T cell repertoires in COVID-19. At the level of the study: COVID-19 samples from acute and convalescent phases originated in the United States, Italy and Spain. T cells, B-cell-depleted T cells, or PBMCs supplied cDNA or gDNA.

Germline V gene lookup returns CDR1 LNHDA and CDR2 SQIVND (reference sequence). V lost 6 bases to trimming and J lost 4 bases; unmatched junction nucleotides: 6. The CDR3 extends over 14 amino acids. How the authors handled the data: For nucleated cells, counts were estimated from reference gene primer amplification. Using immunoSEQ multiplex PCR, the repertoire was profiled, and TCRdb retains in-frame clones only, with some absent. For V, J and clone size, that table is used; D and trimming come from the DNA. The sample lists hundreds of thousands of clones; about 89% were seen once. The source of this sequence is a middle-aged woman who had recovered from COVID-19. The rearrangement links TRBV19 to TRBJ2-3; 8 nucleotides agree with TRBD2. Sequences were obtained from peripheral blood. The CDR3 DNA follows: TGTGCCAGTAGATGGAGCGGGGGACCAGATACGCAGTATTTT. Translating it yields CASRWSGGPDTQYF.